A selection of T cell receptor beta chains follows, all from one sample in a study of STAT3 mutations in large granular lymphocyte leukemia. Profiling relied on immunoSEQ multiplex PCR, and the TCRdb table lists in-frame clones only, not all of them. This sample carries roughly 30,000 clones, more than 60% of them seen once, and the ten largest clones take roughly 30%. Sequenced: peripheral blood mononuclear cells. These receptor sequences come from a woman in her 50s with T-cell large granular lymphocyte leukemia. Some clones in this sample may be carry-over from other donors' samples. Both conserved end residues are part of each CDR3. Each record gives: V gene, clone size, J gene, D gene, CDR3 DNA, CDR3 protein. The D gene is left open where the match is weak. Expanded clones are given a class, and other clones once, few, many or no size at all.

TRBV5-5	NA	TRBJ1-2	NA	TGTGCCAGCAGCTTGGACAGGATCAACTATGGCTACACCTTC	CASSLDRINYGYTF
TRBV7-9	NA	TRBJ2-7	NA	TGTGCCAGCAGCTACGTTAGTTACGAGCAGTACTTC	CASSYVSYEQYF
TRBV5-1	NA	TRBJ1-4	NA	TGCGCCAGCAGACGAGTAAAACAGGACCGAAATGAAAAACTGTTTTTT	CASRRVKQDRNEKLFF
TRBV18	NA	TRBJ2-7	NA	TGTGCCAGCTCACTTTACGAGGGGGATACCTACGAGCAGTACTTC	CASSLYEGDTYEQYF
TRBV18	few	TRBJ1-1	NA	TGTGCCAGCTCACGCCGACAGAAAGAGAACACTGAAGCTTTCTTT	CASSRRQKENTEAFF
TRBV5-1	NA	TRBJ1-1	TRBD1	TGCGCCAGCAGCTTAGATGGACCCAGGGGGCGCAGGGCTTTCTTT	CASSLDGPRGRRAFF
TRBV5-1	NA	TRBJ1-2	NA	TGCGCCAGCAGCTTAAACAGCTATGGCTACACCTTC	CASSLNSYGYTF
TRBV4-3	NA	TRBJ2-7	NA	TGCGCCAGCAGCCAAGATCGGGGGTACTCCTACGAGCAGTACTTC	CASSQDRGYSYEQYF
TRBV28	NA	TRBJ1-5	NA	TGTGCCAGCAGTTCCAGTTATAGCAATCAGCCCCAGCATTTT	CASSSSYSNQPQHF
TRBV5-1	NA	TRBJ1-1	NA	TGCGCCAGCAAGGGGGGGGCCCTAGACACTGAAGCTTTCTTT	CASKGGALDTEAFF
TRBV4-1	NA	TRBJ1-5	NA	TGCGCCAGCAGCCAGGGTCATGGACCAACGGCCCAGCCCCAGCATTTT	CASSQGHGPTAQPQHF
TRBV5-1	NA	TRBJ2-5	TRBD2	TGCGCCAGCAGCCCATACCGGACTAGCGGGAGAGAGACCCAGTACTTC	CASSPYRTSGRETQYF
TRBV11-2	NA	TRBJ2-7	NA	TGTGCCAGCAGCCCCACCCAGGGCATCAACGAGCAGTACTTC	CASSPTQGINEQYF
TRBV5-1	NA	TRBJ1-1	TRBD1	TGCGCCAGCAGCATGACAGGGCCTGCGGACACTGAAGCTTTCTTT	CASSMTGPADTEAFF
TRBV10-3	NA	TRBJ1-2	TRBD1	TGTGCCACCCTACAGGGGCCTTACTATGGCTACACCTTC	CATLQGPYYGYTF
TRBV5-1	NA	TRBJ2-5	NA	TGCGCCAGCAGCTTGATGGGGCGAGAGACCCAGTACTTC	CASSLMGRETQYF
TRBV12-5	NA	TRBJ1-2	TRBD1	TGTGCTAGTGGTTTGCCCCAGGGGGCGCGGTATGGCTACACCTTC	CASGLPQGARYGYTF
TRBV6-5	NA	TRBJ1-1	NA	TGTGCCAGCATCACGAACACTGAAGCTTTCTTT	CASITNTEAFF
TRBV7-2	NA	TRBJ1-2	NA	TGTGCCAGCAGCTTAGCGATCACGGGGGGCTACACCTTC	CASSLAITGGYTF
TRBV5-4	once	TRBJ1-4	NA	TGTGCCAGCAGCTTGGGGGGGGCCTCCAATGAAAAACTGTTTTTT	CASSLGGASNEKLFF
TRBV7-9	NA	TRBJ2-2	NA	TGTGCCAGCAGCCCGTGGAGGGTGAACACCGGGGAGCTGTTTTTT	CASSPWRVNTGELFF
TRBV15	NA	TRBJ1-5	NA	TGTGCCACCAGCAGAACTAATACAGGGACCCTTAGCAATCAGCCCCAGCATTTT	CATSRTNTGTLSNQPQHF
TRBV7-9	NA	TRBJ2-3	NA	TGTGCCAGCACCCGACAGTCTAGCACAGATACGCAGTATTTT	CASTRQSSTDTQYF
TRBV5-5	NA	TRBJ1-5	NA	TGTGCCAGCAGTCTCGGATGGAGTGGCAATCAGCCCCAGCATTTT	CASSLGWSGNQPQHF
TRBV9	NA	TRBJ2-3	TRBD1	TGTGCCAGCAGCGTTCGACAGGGGACCGCCGCAGATACGCAGTATTTT	CASSVRQGTAADTQYF
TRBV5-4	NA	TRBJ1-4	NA	TGTGCCAGCAGCCCCTACCTAGCGGATGCAACTAATGAAAAACTGTTTTTT	CASSPYLADATNEKLFF
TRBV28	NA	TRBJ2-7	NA	TGTGCCAGCAGGCCGACTACCTACGAGCAGTACTTC	CASRPTTYEQYF
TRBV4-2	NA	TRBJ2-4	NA	TGTGCCAGCAGCCAGGGGGCCACGGGGGGAAACATTCAGTACTTC	CASSQGATGGNIQYF
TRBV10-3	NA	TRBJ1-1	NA	TGTGCCATCCAGATGGACGGGAACACTGAAGCTTTCTTT	CAIQMDGNTEAFF
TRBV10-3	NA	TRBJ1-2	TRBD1	TGTGCCATCAGTGAGAGGACAGGGTCATATAGTGGCTACACCTTC	CAISERTGSYSGYTF
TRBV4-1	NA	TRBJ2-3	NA	TGCGCCAGCAGCCTGGTAGGGGGTACGCAGTATTTT	CASSLVGGTQYF
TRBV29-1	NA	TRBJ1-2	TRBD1	TGCAGCGTTGGGGACAGAACTAACTATGGCTACACCTTC	CSVGDRTNYGYTF
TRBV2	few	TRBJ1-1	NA	TGTGCCAGCAGTAGCCCCTCTTCGGGGAACACTGAAGCTTTCTTT	CASSSPSSGNTEAFF
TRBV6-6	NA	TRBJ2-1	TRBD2	TGTGCCAGCTCCCAGACCGGGACTACCTTCAATGAGCAGTTCTTC	CASSQTGTTFNEQFF
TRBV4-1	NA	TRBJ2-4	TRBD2	TGCGCCAGCAGCCAACCCAAAGAAGCTAGCGGGAGGGCCTTCGCCAAAAACATTCAGTACTTC	CASSQPKEASGRAFAKNIQYF
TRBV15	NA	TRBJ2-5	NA	TGTGCCACCAGCAGAGATCGCGGGGAGACCCAGTACTTC	CATSRDRGETQYF